This T cell receptor beta chain comes out of a study of T cell changes during pregnancy in multiple sclerosis. The table lists this clone with a count of one. Germline V CDR1 and CDR2: KGHSH, LQKENI. The V gene lost 3 bases and the J gene lost 0 bases, with 12 bases spanning the gap. The CDR3 extends over 16 amino acids. Clones were read by immunoSEQ multiplex PCR, and TCRdb kept only the in-frame ones, dropping some. The sample lists tens of thousands of clones; about 93% were seen once. The sequenced sample was peripheral blood, obtained in the first trimester of pregnancy. This TCR derives from a female donor in good health, enrolled as a control in a pregnancy study. V is TRBV18 and J is TRBJ2-1, with TRBD2 as a possible D gene (5 bases). CDR3 in amino acids: CASSPGLLSSYNEQFF. The CDR3 nucleotides read TGTGCCAGCTCACCTGGACTTTTGAGCTCCTACAATGAGCAGTTCTTC.